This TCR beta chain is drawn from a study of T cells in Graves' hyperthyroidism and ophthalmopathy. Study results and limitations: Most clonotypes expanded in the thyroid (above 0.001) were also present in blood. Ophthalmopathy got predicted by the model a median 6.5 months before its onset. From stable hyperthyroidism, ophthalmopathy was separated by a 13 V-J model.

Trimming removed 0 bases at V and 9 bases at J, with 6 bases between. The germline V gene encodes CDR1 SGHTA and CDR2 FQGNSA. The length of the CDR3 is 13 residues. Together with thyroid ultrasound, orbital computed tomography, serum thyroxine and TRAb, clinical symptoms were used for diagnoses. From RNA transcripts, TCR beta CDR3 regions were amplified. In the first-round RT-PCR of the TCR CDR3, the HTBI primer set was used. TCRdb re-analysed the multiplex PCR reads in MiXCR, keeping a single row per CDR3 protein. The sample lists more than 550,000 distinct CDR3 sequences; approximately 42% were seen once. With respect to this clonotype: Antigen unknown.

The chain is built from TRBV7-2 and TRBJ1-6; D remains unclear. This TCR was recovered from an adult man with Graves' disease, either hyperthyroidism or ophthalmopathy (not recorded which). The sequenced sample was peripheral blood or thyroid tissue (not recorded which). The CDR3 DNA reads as TGTGCCAGCAGCTTAGCAGGGATTTCACCCCTCCACTTT. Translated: CASSLAGISPLHF. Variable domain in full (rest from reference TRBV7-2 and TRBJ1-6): GAGVSQSPSNKVTEKGKDVELRCDPISGHTALYWYRQSLGQGLEFLIYFQGNSAPDKSGLPSDRFSAERTGGSVSTLTIQRTQQEDSAVYLCASSLAGISPLHFGNGTRLTVT.